This TCR beta chain is from a study of beta chain features in type 1 diabetes. Background on the study: Patients shared similar age, gender and cell yields with healthy donors.

The CDR3 is 14 residues long. Per germline, CDR1 GTSNPN and CDR2 SVGIG (reference sequence). V shed 3 bases, J shed 7 bases, and the junction held 6 bases outside the gene matches. Only a few counts were recorded for this clone. All of the isolated RNA was reverse transcribed, so expressed TCRB transcripts were sequenced. Profiled with immunoSEQ multiplex PCR; TCRdb holds only in-frame clones, not every one. The sample carries about 350,000 clones, around 19% recorded once. Sample: naive CD4+ T cells from blood. V and J are TRBV30 and TRBJ2-1, with TRBD1 matching over 10 bases. The source of this sequence is a woman aged 18-35 years in good health. Here the CDR3 reads CAWSRDRGQNEQFF. CDR3 sequence (DNA): TGTGCCTGGAGCCGGGACAGGGGTCAAAATGAGCAGTTCTTC.